This passage covers 24 T cell receptor beta chains from one sample sequenced in a study of T cells in Graves' hyperthyroidism and ophthalmopathy. Authors of the study amplified TCR beta CDR3 regions from RNA transcripts. TCR CDR3 regions were first amplified by RT-PCR with HTBI primers. TCRdb called the multiplex PCR reads again in MiXCR, with one record for every CDR3 protein. The sample consists of hundreds of thousands of distinct CDR3 sequences, approximately 16% of them appearing once. Sequencing used blood. The receptors here all came from a woman aged 40 to 55 with Graves' ophthalmopathy.

The chain is built from TRBV12-3 or TRBV12-4 and TRBJ2-5; D perhaps matches TRBD1 (6 bases). The V end was cut by 1 base, the J end by 6 bases, with 9 bases between. The CDR3 consists of 13 residues. The CDR3 loop reads CASSLGGRKTQYF. The DNA for the CDR3 is TGTGCCAGCAGTTTAGGGGGGCGTAAGACCCAGTACTTC.

This clonotype was observed many times. The V call is TRBV20-1, the J call TRBJ2-3, with 7 bases lining up with TRBD2. This CDR3 region has 15 residues. Germline CDR1 reads DFQATT; CDR2 reads SNEGSKA (reference sequence). V lost 0 bases to trimming and J lost 4 bases; unmatched junction nucleotides: 7. CDR3: CSARDPAGAADTQYF. CDR3 in DNA: TGCAGTGCTAGAGATCCGGCGGGAGCGGCAGATACGCAGTATTTT.

This clonotype showed up many times. The gene calls are TRBV7-2 and TRBJ2-4; a weak D match, TRBD2 (6 bases). The V gene's germline CDR1 is SGHTA and CDR2 FQGNSA. Trimming left V 1 base short and J 0 bases short, with 10 bases between. The CDR3 runs 16 residues. This chain's CDR3 is CASSLDAGLAKNIQYF. The CDR3 nucleotides read TGTGCCAGCAGCTTAGACGCGGGGTTAGCCAAAAACATTCAGTACTTC.

This clonotype was seen a few times. CDR3 amino acids: CASSFWDREVNEQFF. For the CDR3, the DNA is TGTGCCAGCAGCTTTTGGGACAGGGAGGTTAATGAGCAGTTCTTC. The gene calls are TRBV7-9 and TRBJ2-1, with TRBD1 matching over 9 bases. CDR3 length: 15 residues. Per germline, CDR1 SEHNR and CDR2 FQNEAQ (reference sequence). V lost 3 bases to trimming and J lost 7 bases; unmatched junction nucleotides: 7. Drawing the rest from reference TRBV7-9 and TRBJ2-1, the complete variable domain is DTGVSQNPRHKITKRGQNVTFRCDPISEHNRLYWYRQTLGQGPEFLTYFQNEAQLEKSRLLSDRFSAERPKGSFSTLEIQRTEQGDSAMYLCASSFWDREVNEQFFGPGTRLTVL.

V is TRBV6-1 and J is TRBJ2-3; TRBD1 is a possible D gene (5 bases). The ends were cut back, 8 bases at V and 0 bases at J, with 15 bases in the middle. From germline, CDR1 is MNHNS and CDR2 SASEGT. The length of the CDR3 is 15 residues. The CDR3 DNA reads as TGTGCCAGCCGATTAGATCAGGGAAGCACAGATACGCAGTATTTT. Its translation is CASRLDQGSTDTQYF.

This clonotype appeared many times. V usage is TRBV24-1 and J usage is TRBJ2-1; D not resolved. This CDR3 is 13 amino acids long. The germline V and J ends were trimmed by 3 bases and 6 bases, with 8 bases remaining between them. CDR1 KGHDR and CDR2 SFDVKD come from the germline V gene. In nucleotides, the CDR3 is TGTGCCACCAGTGATCAGTGGGGCAATGAGCAGTTCTTC. Translating gives CATSDQWGNEQFF.

There are many counts of this clonotype. J is TRBJ1-1 and V is TRBV20-1; 9 bases align to TRBD1. CDR3 length: 16 residues. The V and J ends lost 3 bases and 0 bases, in that order; junction bases with no gene match: 8. CDR1 and CDR2 from the germline V gene are DFQATT and SNEGSKA (reference sequence). This CDR3 reads CSARGVGTGLNTEAFF. For the CDR3, the DNA is TGCAGTGCTAGGGGCGTTGGGACAGGGTTGAACACTGAAGCTTTCTTT.

In this sample, this clonotype turned up many times. The chain links TRBV28 to TRBJ2-7; 8 bases match TRBD1. Looked up from germline, CDR1 is MDHEN and CDR2 is SYDVKM. The CDR3 covers 14 residues. J gave up 3 bases and V 6 bases, and 7 bases lay outside the gene matches. This chain's CDR3 is CASSRAGQGYEQYF. The DNA for the CDR3 is TGTGCCAGCAGCCGCGCCGGACAGGGCTACGAGCAGTACTTC.

This clonotype was observed at least ten times. The rearrangement joins TRBV2 to TRBJ1-5; D might be TRBD1 (6 bases). The germline gives CDR1 SNHLY, CDR2 FYNNEI. The CDR3 has 14 residues. V was cut by 4 bases and J by 3 bases, with 10 bases left in between. As DNA, the CDR3 is TGTGCCAGCAGTGCAAACAGGGCCAATCAGCCCCAGCATTTT. Residues: CASSANRANQPQHF.

The rearrangement uses TRBV7-9 and TRBJ2-3; D not resolved. The V end lost 4 bases, the J end lost 9 bases, and 8 bases lay between the germline ends. The germline CDR1 and CDR2 sequences are SEHNR and FQNEAQ (reference sequence). The CDR3 covers 11 residues. CDR3 coding DNA: TGTGCCAGCAGCTCCCCCAGGACGCAGTATTTT. It codes for CASSSPRTQYF. Full variable domain (missing parts from reference TRBV7-9 and TRBJ2-3): DTGVSQNPRHKITKRGQNVTFRCDPISEHNRLYWYRQTLGQGPEFLTYFQNEAQLEKSRLLSDRFSAERPKGSFSTLEIQRTEQGDSAMYLCASSSPRTQYFGPGTRLTVL.

V and J are TRBV29-1 and TRBJ2-1; no clear D gene. CDR3 length: 15 residues. In germline, CDR1 is SQVTM, CDR2 ANQGSEA. CDR3 nucleotides: TGCAGTGTCCCCTCGGGCGAGATTTCCTACAATGAGCAGTTCTTC. Translation: CSVPSGEISYNEQFF.

This clonotype was detected ten times or more. CDR3 nucleotide sequence: TGTGCCTGGACCAGAGGACGGACGAGTTACGAGCAGTACTTC. Its translation is CAWTRGRTSYEQYF. The chain joins TRBV30 to TRBJ2-7; D remains ambiguous. Germline assignment: CDR1 GTSNPN and CDR2 SVGIG (reference sequence). With 4 bases removed from V and 4 bases from J, the gap between germline ends came to 17 bases. The CDR3 is made up of 14 amino acids.

This sequence joins TRBV6-1 and TRBJ1-1, with D perhaps TRBD1 (5 bases). The V end was cut by 8 bases, the J end by 7 bases, with 11 bases between. Germline CDR1 MNHNS, CDR2 SASEGT. This CDR3 has 11 amino acids. The CDR3 coding sequence is TGTGCCAGCCGCGGGGGGGATGAAGCTTTCTTT. Amino acids: CASRGGDEAFF.

This clonotype was counted a few times. The rearrangement links TRBV20-1 to TRBJ2-5, with 8 bases that match TRBD1. CDR1 is DFQATT and CDR2 is SNEGSKA in the germline V gene (reference sequence). The V and J ends lost 1 base and 0 bases, in that order; junction bases with no gene match: 7. The CDR3 length is 16 residues. This CDR3 reads CSARGGQVGYQETQYF. CDR3 coding DNA: TGCAGTGCTAGAGGGGGACAGGTGGGGTACCAAGAGACCCAGTACTTC.

The sample holds a few counts of this clonotype. The chain uses TRBV14 and TRBJ1-2; D is uncertain. CDR3 size: 13 residues. CDR1 and CDR2 (germline): SGHDN, FVKESK. Deletions cut 4 bases from V and 4 bases from J, with 10 bases between. CDR3 sequence (DNA): TGTGCCAGCAGCCCCGCACGGGGCTATGGCTACACCTTC. Protein product: CASSPARGYGYTF.

The chain uses TRBV18 and TRBJ2-5; the match to TRBD1 covers 8 bases. The germline gives CDR1 KGHSH, CDR2 LQKENI. This CDR3 contains 15 residues. Trimming took 6 bases from V and 5 from J; bases not matched to a gene: 11. CDR3 nucleotides: TGTGCCAGCTCTCTTCGGACAGGGCCGGGGGAGACCCAGTACTTC. This gives the protein CASSLRTGPGETQYF.

The chain carries TRBV5-1 and TRBJ1-4, with a weak D call TRBD1 (6 bases). The V gene lost 0 bases and the J gene lost 8 bases, with 14 bases spanning the gap. Germline loops: CDR1 SGHRS, CDR2 YFSETQ. The length of the CDR3 is 15 residues. This chain's CDR3 is CASSLAAQGREKLFF. DNA for the CDR3: TGCGCCAGCAGCTTGGCCGCACAGGGAAGGGAAAAACTGTTTTTT.

In its sample, this clonotype was seen many times. The genes are TRBV10-2 and TRBJ2-1; no firm D call. Trimming cost V 5 bases and J 9 bases, with 11 bases left between them. This CDR3 is 12 amino acids long. The V gene's germline CDR1 is WSHSY and CDR2 SAAADI. The CDR3 is CASSPDLIEQFF. CDR3 coding DNA: TGCGCCAGCAGTCCGGACCTCATTGAGCAGTTCTTC.

This clonotype was seen at least ten times. The V and J genes are TRBV5-1 and TRBJ2-1; 14 bases map to TRBD2. V lost 4 bases, J lost 2 bases, and 8 bases stayed unmatched. Germline CDR1 SGHRS, CDR2 YFSETQ. The CDR3 length is 18 residues. CDR3 DNA sequence: TGCGCCAGCAGCCACGGGACTAGCGGGAGTCTAGCCTACAATGAGCAGTTCTTC. This codes for CASSHGTSGSLAYNEQFF.

V is TRBV10-3 and J is TRBJ2-5, with D tentatively TRBD1 or TRBD2 (5 bases each). CDR1 is ENHRY, CDR2 SYGVKD, per germline. CDR3 length equals 15 residues. Trimming took off 2 bases at V and 2 bases at J, with 12 bases between the two ends. DNA for the CDR3: TGTGCCATCAGTGAGAAGGGGCGCGGGCAAGAGACCCAGTACTTC. This sequence encodes CAISEKGRGQETQYF.

This clonotype was seen at least ten times. This chain connects TRBV30 to TRBJ2-1, with D tentatively TRBD2 (6 bases). Trimming took off 2 bases at V and 6 bases at J, with 8 bases between the two ends. Germline assignment: CDR1 GTSNPN and CDR2 SVGIG (reference sequence). CDR3 size: 12 residues. The CDR3, as DNA: TGTGCCTGGAGTTTTAGCGGCAATGAGCAGTTCTTC. This translates into CAWSFSGNEQFF.

This clonotype was seen many times. The chain is built from TRBV20-1 and TRBJ1-5; D perhaps matches TRBD1 (5 bases). V gave up 5 bases and J gave up 3 bases, with 17 bases separating them. Germline CDR1 is DFQATT and CDR2 is SNEGSKA (reference sequence). CDR3 length equals 15 residues. This CDR3 reads CSAPDGAGFNQPQHF. CDR3 sequence (DNA): TGCAGTGCTCCCGATGGGGCAGGGTTCAATCAGCCCCAGCATTTT.

This clonotype has a count of ten or more. The V and J genes are TRBV6-5 and TRBJ1-6; TRBD1 is a possible D gene (5 bases). CDR1 and CDR2 from the germline V gene are MNHEY and SVGAGI. The CDR3 is made up of 16 amino acids. The germline V and J ends were trimmed by 0 bases and 9 bases, with 15 bases remaining between them. The CDR3 sequence: CASSYSTRQGSSPLHF. The CDR3 bases are TGTGCCAGCAGTTACTCGACTCGGCAGGGAAGTTCACCCCTCCACTTT.

This clonotype was seen a few times. The V call is TRBV30, the J call TRBJ2-6; 8 bases fit TRBD1. V gave up 5 bases and J gave up 0 bases; unmatched junction bases: 3. Germline loops: CDR1 GTSNPN, CDR2 SVGIG (reference sequence). This CDR3 has 15 residues. CDR3 sequence reads: CAWGQGNSGANVLTF. The CDR3 DNA is TGTGCCTGGGGACAGGGAAACTCTGGGGCCAACGTCCTGACTTTC.